These 4 T cell receptor beta chains were all obtained from the same sample, sequenced in a study of blood T cell repertoires in COVID-19. Only in-frame clones appear in the TCRdb table, and some are missing; sequencing was by immunoSEQ multiplex PCR. The data show 230,000 or so clones, less than 90% seen once. The sample comprised peripheral blood. These receptors were collected from a man between 35 and 55 years old with active or convalescent COVID-19.

The rearrangement joins TRBV2 to TRBJ1-2; D perhaps matches TRBD1 (6 bases). Germline-derived CDR1 and CDR2 are SNHLY and FYNNEI. With 3 bases removed from V and 3 bases from J, the gap between germline ends came to 8 bases. This CDR3 has 13 residues. The CDR3 loop reads CASSDEGDYGYTF. The CDR3 DNA reads as TGTGCCAGCAGTGATGAGGGGGACTATGGCTACACCTTC.

The V and J genes are TRBV11-2 and TRBJ1-2; a weak D match, TRBD1 (5 bases). With 1 base removed from V and 4 bases from J, the gap between germline ends came to 10 bases. CDR3 length: 14 residues. Germline V gene sequence: CDR1 SGHAT, CDR2 FQNNGV. DNA of the CDR3: TGTGCCAGCAGCTTAGGCGGGACCGGCTATGGCTACACCTTC. Protein: CASSLGGTGYGYTF.

This chain joins TRBV7-8 and TRBJ1-2; D ambiguous. This CDR3 is built from 15 residues. The V gene lost 0 bases and the J gene lost 2 bases, with 10 bases spanning the gap. The germline CDR1 and CDR2 sequences are SGHVS and FQNEAQ. The CDR3 reads CASSLAVGENYGYTF. Written as DNA, the CDR3 is TGTGCCAGCAGCTTAGCAGTAGGAGAAAACTATGGCTACACCTTC.

The rearrangement links TRBV5-1 to TRBJ2-2, with unresolved D. CDR1 SGHRS and CDR2 YFSETQ come from the germline V gene. V was shortened by 0 bases and J by 4 bases, with 10 bases between the two germline ends. The CDR3 extends over 15 amino acids. The CDR3, as DNA: TGCGCCAGCAGCTTGGTCAATATAGCCACCGGGGAGCTGTTTTTT. It encodes CASSLVNIATGELFF.